Shown below are 22 T cell receptor beta chains from a single sample sequenced in a study of cytomegalovirus exposure and HLA in healthy donors. The PCR had 60 Vbeta and 13 Jbeta primers. Sequenced by immunoSEQ multiplex PCR; TCRdb stores in-frame clones only, minus some. The sample consists of 250,000 to 350,000 clones, over 85% of them appearing once. What was sequenced was PBMCs. The receptors were gathered from a woman under 30 in good health and CMV-seronegative.

The CDR3 spells CASSLFGGDTQYF. DNA of the CDR3: TGTGCCAGCAGCTTATTCGGCGGAGATACGCAGTATTTT. V gene TRBV7-6 combines with J gene TRBJ2-3, with no clear D. Germline CDR1 is SGHVS and CDR2 is FNYEAQ. The CDR3 loop spans 13 amino acids. V lost 2 bases to trimming and J lost 5 bases, with 8 bases between them.

The V gene is TRBV7-9, the J gene TRBJ2-7, with 12 bases fitting TRBD2. With V trimmed by 7 bases and J by 3 bases, 10 bases remained unmatched. The CDR3 runs 16 residues. Germline CDR1 SEHNR, CDR2 FQNEAQ (reference sequence). Here the CDR3 reads CASTPSGGANDYEQYF. The CDR3 DNA sequence: TGTGCCAGCACCCCTAGCGGGGGGGCAAACGACTACGAGCAGTACTTC.

This clone was seen a single time. The J gene is TRBJ1-2, the V gene TRBV29-1; D is possibly TRBD1 (5 bases). This CDR3 has 13 residues. The germline V gene encodes CDR1 SQVTM and CDR2 ANQGSEA. Trimming took 7 bases from V and 2 from J, leaving 14 bases between them. The CDR3 loop is CSATEGVNYGYTF. In DNA, the CDR3 is TGCAGCGCTACTGAAGGGGTAAACTATGGCTACACCTTC.

V is TRBV30 and J is TRBJ2-5; D is ambiguous. Germline CDR1 and CDR2: GTSNPN and SVGIG (reference sequence). Trimming shortened V by 3 bases and J by 5 bases, and 7 bases separated the two germline ends. This CDR3 is 11 amino acids long. The CDR3 sequence is CAWSPQETQYF. The CDR3 DNA follows: TGTGCCTGGAGCCCTCAGGAGACCCAGTACTTC. Complete variable domain (other parts from reference TRBV30 and TRBJ2-5): SQTIHQWPATLVQPVGSPLSLECTVEGTSNPNLYWYRQAAGRGLQLLFYSVGIGQISSEVPQNLSASRPQDRQFILSSKKLLLSDSGFYLCAWSPQETQYFGPGTRLLVL.

J is TRBJ2-1 and V is TRBV7-8; tentative D call: TRBD1 (6 bases). Germline V gives CDR1 SGHVS, CDR2 FQNEAQ. There are 17 residues in the CDR3. V lost 4 bases to trimming and J lost 0 bases, with 16 bases between them. Written as DNA, the CDR3 is TGTGCCAGCAGCTCTAGGGGGTTATTAGGCTCCTACAATGAGCAGTTCTTC. This translates into CASSSRGLLGSYNEQFF.

The chain couples TRBV7-9 to TRBJ2-1; TRBD1 is a possible D gene (6 bases). The germline CDR1 and CDR2 sequences are SEHNR and FQNEAQ (reference sequence). V was cut by 2 bases and J by 4 bases, with 9 bases left in between. The CDR3 covers 14 residues. The CDR3 here is CASSLRQVYNEQFF. The CDR3 bases are TGTGCCAGCAGCTTAAGACAGGTTTACAATGAGCAGTTCTTC. Filled out from reference TRBV7-9 and TRBJ2-1, the complete variable domain reads DTGVSQNPRHKITKRGQNVTFRCDPISEHNRLYWYRQTLGQGPEFLTYFQNEAQLEKSRLLSDRFSAERPKGSFSTLEIQRTEQGDSAMYLCASSLRQVYNEQFFGPGTRLTVL.

The V call is TRBV2, the J call TRBJ2-3; 15 bases line up with TRBD2. Germline CDR1 SNHLY, CDR2 FYNNEI. Trimming took 6 bases from V and 0 from J; bases not matched to a gene: 13. The CDR3 covers 20 residues. CDR3 residues: CASSGEGLAGGITSTDTQYF. The CDR3 nucleotides are TGTGCCAGCAGCGGGGAGGGACTAGCGGGGGGCATAACTAGCACAGATACGCAGTATTTT.

The chain combines TRBV6-5 with TRBJ1-1; D remains ambiguous. Germline lookup yields CDR1 MNHEY and CDR2 SVGAGI. The CDR3 length is 13 residues. Trimming pared 5 bases from V and 1 base from J, leaving 8 bases between. The CDR3 DNA sequence: TGTGCCAGCAGTAGGGAGGGGAACACTGAAGCTTTCTTT. Encoded protein: CASSREGNTEAFF.

This clone was seen just once. The CDR3 spells CASSPLGQGYTEAFF. CDR3 DNA sequence: TGCGCCAGCAGCCCGCTCGGACAGGGGTACACTGAAGCTTTCTTT. This sequence joins TRBV4-1 and TRBJ1-1, with TRBD1 matching over 9 bases. Trimming removed 4 bases from V and 3 bases from J; junction bases left unmatched: 6. The CDR3 is made up of 15 amino acids. Looked up from germline, CDR1 is MGHRA and CDR2 is YSYEKL.

The CDR3 DNA sequence: TGTGCCTGGAATCTATCTCCCGGGGAGCTGTTTTTT. It yields the protein CAWNLSPGELFF. V gene TRBV30 combines with J gene TRBJ2-2; the D is unclear. The V end lost 4 bases, the J end lost 6 bases, and 9 bases lay between the germline ends. Germline CDR1 reads GTSNPN; CDR2 reads SVGIG (reference sequence). The CDR3 has 12 amino acids.

The chain recombines TRBV9 with TRBJ1-3; D gene unclear. The CDR3 spans 17 residues. Between the trimmed V and J ends, which lost 0 bases and 3 bases, there was a span of 16 bases. Germline V lookup: CDR1 SGDLS, CDR2 YYNGEE. DNA for the CDR3: TGTGCCAGCAGCGTAGGAATCGTCGGGGTGGGTGGAAACACCATATATTTT. It specifies CASSVGIVGVGGNTIYF.

V usage is TRBV5-6 and J usage is TRBJ2-1, with 9 bases lining up with TRBD2. The CDR3 has 16 residues. The V gene's germline CDR1 is SGHDT and CDR2 YYEEEE. V trimming: 1 base; J trimming: 4 bases; junction bases outside the gene matches: 6. CDR3 DNA: TGTGCCAGCAGCTTGCAGCGGGGGGAAGTGTACAATGAGCAGTTCTTC. It yields the protein CASSLQRGEVYNEQFF. Full variable domain (missing parts from reference TRBV5-6 and TRBJ2-1): DAGVTQSPTHLIKTRGQQVTLRCSPKSGHDTVSWYQQALGQGPQFIFQYYEEEERQRGNFPDRFSGHQFPNYSSELNVNALLLGDSALYLCASSLQRGEVYNEQFFGPGTRLTVL.

The J gene is TRBJ1-1, the V gene TRBV29-1; possible D gene TRBD1, 6 bases. V gave up 6 bases and J gave up 7 bases, with 12 bases separating them. Germline CDR1 and CDR2: SQVTM and ANQGSEA. The CDR3 runs 11 residues. The CDR3 here is CSVKQGLEAFF. The CDR3 DNA reads TGCAGCGTGAAACAGGGCCTTGAAGCTTTCTTT.

The CDR3 nucleotides are TGCGCCAGCAGCCTAGGGGGCTGGGGCTATGGCTACACCTTC. It translates to CASSLGGWGYGYTF. The chain recombines TRBV5-1 with TRBJ1-2; 7 positions match TRBD1. The CDR3 extends over 14 amino acids. J lost 4 bases, V lost 4 bases, and 7 bases had no gene match. CDR1 and CDR2 (germline): SGHRS, YFSETQ.

CDR3 nucleotide sequence: TGTGCCAGCAGCCCCAGGGGGACCACCTACACAGATACGCAGTATTTT. It translates to CASSPRGTTYTDTQYF. The rearrangement links TRBV7-2 to TRBJ2-3; 7 nucleotides match TRBD1. The CDR3 has 16 residues. Germline loops: CDR1 SGHTA, CDR2 FQGNSA. The ends lost 5 bases at V and 2 bases at J; junction bases unmatched: 10.

This chain connects TRBV27 to TRBJ2-5; 8 positions agree with TRBD2. The V and J ends lost 10 bases and 3 bases, in that order; junction bases with no gene match: 7. From germline, CDR1 is MNHEY and CDR2 SMNVEV (reference sequence). This CDR3 contains 13 residues. CDR3 DNA: TGTGCCACCTCCGGGGGGGGCAAAGAGACCCAGTACTTC. It codes for CATSGGGKETQYF.

In its sample, this clone was seen once. V gene TRBV2 combines with J gene TRBJ1-1; tentatively, D is TRBD1 (6 bases). V shed 7 bases and J shed 4 bases, with 10 bases lying between them. CDR1 is SNHLY and CDR2 is FYNNEI in the germline V gene. The CDR3 runs to 12 residues. In DNA, the CDR3 is TGTGCCAGCACGGGAGGGGGCACTGAAGCTTTCTTT. Translation gives CASTGGGTEAFF.

CDR3 DNA sequence: TGTGCCAGCAGTCCCGCCCAAGGGGAGGACATGAACACTGAAGCTTTCTTT. It encodes CASSPAQGEDMNTEAFF. This chain uses TRBV25-1 with TRBJ1-1, with D possibly matching TRBD1 (5 bases). With 5 bases removed from V and 0 bases from J, the gap between germline ends came to 19 bases. Germline V lookup: CDR1 MGHDK, CDR2 SYGVNS. This CDR3 region has 17 residues.

The chain is built from TRBV6-6 and TRBJ1-2; D is uncertain. Trimming left V 0 bases short and J 8 bases short, with 13 bases between. CDR3 length: 14 amino acids. The germline V gene encodes CDR1 MNHNY and CDR2 SVGAGI (reference sequence). The CDR3 here is CASSYSGGDRGYTF. CDR3 sequence (DNA): TGTGCCAGCAGTTACTCGGGCGGGGATCGGGGCTACACCTTC.

V gene TRBV6-1 combines with J gene TRBJ1-1, with D perhaps TRBD1 (6 bases). V was clipped by 4 bases and J by 7 bases, with 19 bases between them. The germline V gene has CDR1 MNHNS and CDR2 SASEGT. The CDR3 runs to 15 residues. The CDR3 DNA is TGTGCCAGCAGTGTCTACAGTTATGACAGGCATGAAGCTTTCTTT. This codes for CASSVYSYDRHEAFF.

The J gene is TRBJ2-7, the V gene TRBV7-3; no clear D. The V and J ends lost 4 bases and 6 bases respectively, with 16 bases between them. Germline V lookup: CDR1 SGHTA, CDR2 FQGTGA. The CDR3 totals 14 residues. CDR3 bases: TGTGCCAGCAGCTCCCAGTCGTCCACGGGCGAGCAGTACTTC. This gives the protein CASSSQSSTGEQYF.

The V call is TRBV5-6, the J call TRBJ1-1; TRBD1 is a possible D gene (5 bases). Trimming removed 5 bases from V and 1 base from J, with 9 bases in between. The CDR3 runs 13 residues. Germline CDR1 and CDR2: SGHDT and YYEEEE. The CDR3 nucleotides read TGTGCCAGCAGGGCTCAGGGGAACACTGAAGCTTTCTTT. Its protein is CASRAQGNTEAFF.